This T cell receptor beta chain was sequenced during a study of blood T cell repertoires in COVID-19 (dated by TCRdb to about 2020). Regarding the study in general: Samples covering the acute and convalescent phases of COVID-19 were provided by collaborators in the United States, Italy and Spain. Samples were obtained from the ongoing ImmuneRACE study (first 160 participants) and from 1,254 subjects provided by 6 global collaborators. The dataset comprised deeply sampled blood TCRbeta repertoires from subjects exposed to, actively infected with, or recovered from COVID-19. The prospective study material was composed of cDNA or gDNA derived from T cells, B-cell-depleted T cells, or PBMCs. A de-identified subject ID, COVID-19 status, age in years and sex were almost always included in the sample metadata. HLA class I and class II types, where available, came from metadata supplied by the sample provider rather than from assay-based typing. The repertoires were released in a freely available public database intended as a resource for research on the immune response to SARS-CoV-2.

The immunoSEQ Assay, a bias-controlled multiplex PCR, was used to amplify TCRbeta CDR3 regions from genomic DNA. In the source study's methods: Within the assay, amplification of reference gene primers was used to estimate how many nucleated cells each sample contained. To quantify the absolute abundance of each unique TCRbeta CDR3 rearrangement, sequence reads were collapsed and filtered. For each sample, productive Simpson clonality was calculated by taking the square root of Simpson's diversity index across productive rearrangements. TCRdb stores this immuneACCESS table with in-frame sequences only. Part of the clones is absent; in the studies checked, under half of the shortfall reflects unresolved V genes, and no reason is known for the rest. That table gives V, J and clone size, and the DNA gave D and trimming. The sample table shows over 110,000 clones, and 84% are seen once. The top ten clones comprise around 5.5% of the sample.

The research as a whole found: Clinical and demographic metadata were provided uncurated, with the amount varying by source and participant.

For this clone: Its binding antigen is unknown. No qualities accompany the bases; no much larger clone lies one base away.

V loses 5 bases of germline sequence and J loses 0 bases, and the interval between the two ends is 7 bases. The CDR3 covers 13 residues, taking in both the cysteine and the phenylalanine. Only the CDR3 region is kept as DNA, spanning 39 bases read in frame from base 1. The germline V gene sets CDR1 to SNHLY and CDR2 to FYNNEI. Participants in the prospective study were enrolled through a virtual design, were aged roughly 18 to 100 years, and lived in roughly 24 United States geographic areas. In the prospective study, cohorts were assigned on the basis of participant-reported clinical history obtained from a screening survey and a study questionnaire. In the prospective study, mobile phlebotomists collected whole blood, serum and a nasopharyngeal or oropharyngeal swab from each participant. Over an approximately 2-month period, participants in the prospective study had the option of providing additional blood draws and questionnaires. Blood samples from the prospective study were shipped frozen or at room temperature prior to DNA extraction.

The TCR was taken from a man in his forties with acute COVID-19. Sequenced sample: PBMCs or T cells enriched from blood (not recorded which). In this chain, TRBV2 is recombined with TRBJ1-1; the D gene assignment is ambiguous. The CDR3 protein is CASSTDMNTEAFF. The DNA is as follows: TGTGCCAGCAGTACAGACATGAACACTGAAGCTTTCTTT.